The entry below describes one T cell receptor (beta chain). The antigen is undetermined. This sample stems from a study of cytomegalovirus exposure and HLA in healthy donors. Study results and limitations: Accurate HLA-A and HLA-B prediction from TCR beta sequences was reported for most subjects.

Germline CDR1 SEHNR, CDR2 FQNEAQ (reference sequence). The length of the CDR3 is 13 residues. V was clipped by 5 bases and J by 3 bases, with 10 bases between them. It was with 60 Vbeta and 13 Jbeta primers that the PCR ran. Libraries were prepared by immunoSEQ multiplex PCR; TCRdb keeps only in-frame clonotypes and omits some of them. The repertoire holds around 100,000 clones, about four fifths seen once, with 4.8% in the top ten. Sequencing used PBMCs. The rearrangement uses TRBV7-9 and TRBJ1-1; D ambiguous. The TCR comes from a man younger than 40 in good health and CMV-seropositive. CDR3 DNA sequence: TGTGCCAGCAGCCAATGGAGGGACACTGAAGCTTTCTTT. The encoded protein is CASSQWRDTEAFF.